The rows below give T cell receptor beta chains drawn from one sample of a study of cytomegalovirus exposure and HLA in healthy donors. Sequencing used immunoSEQ multiplex PCR; TCRdb keeps in-frame clones, though not all of them. The sample consists of more than 95,000 clones, around a tenth of them appearing once. Material: PBMCs. The source is a middle-aged man in good health and CMV-seropositive. Each CDR3 is given with its conserved first and last residue. The D gene is left open where the match is weak. Size is omitted from some rows. Given values are once, few, many or a class for expanded clones.

clone size,V gene,J gene,D gene,CDR3 DNA,CDR3 protein
-,TRBV2,TRBJ1-3,-,TGTGCCAGCAGTGGATCTGGGGGAGGTTACCGAAACACCATATATTTT,CASSGSGGGYRNTIYF
-,TRBV6-5,TRBJ1-3,TRBD1,TGTGCCAGCCGAGGGACAGCCAGCTCTGGAAACACCATATATTTT,CASRGTASSGNTIYF
-,TRBV9,TRBJ2-1,-,TGTGCCAGCAGCGGTGACGGGTCCTCCTACAATGAGCAGTTCTTC,CASSGDGSSYNEQFF
few,TRBV10-3,TRBJ2-6,-,TGTGCCATCATGGGAGGTCTAAACTCTGGGGCCAACGTCCTGACTTTC,CAIMGGLNSGANVLTF
few,TRBV19,TRBJ2-2,TRBD1,TGTGCCAGTAGGGGACAGATGAACACCGGGGAGCTGTTTTTT,CASRGQMNTGELFF
few,TRBV4-2,TRBJ2-7,-,TGTGCCAGCAGCCAAGACGCCCCCGCGGCCAGCGGAACCTACGAGCAGTACTTC,CASSQDAPAASGTYEQYF
-,TRBV11-3,TRBJ2-5,TRBD1,TGTGCCAGCAGCCCGGTTGTCCGGGACAGAGGAGAGACCCAGTACTTC,CASSPVVRDRGETQYF
-,TRBV2,TRBJ2-6,TRBD2,TGTGCCACCAAGCGGGAAGCCTCTGGGGCCAACGTCCTGACTTTC,CATKREASGANVLTF
few,TRBV6-5,TRBJ2-5,-,TGTGCCAGCAGGGCAGGGGCTAAAGAGACCCAGTACTTC,CASRAGAKETQYF
-,TRBV11-2,TRBJ1-1,-,TGTGCCAGCAGCTTAGATCCAGACATGAACACTGAAGCTTTCTTT,CASSLDPDMNTEAFF
few,TRBV11-1,TRBJ2-2,TRBD1,TGTGCCAGCAGTTCCGGGACAGGGAGGTCCGGGGAGCTGTTTTTT,CASSSGTGRSGELFF
-,TRBV19,TRBJ2-3,TRBD2,TGTGCCAGTAGTATGACTAGCGGGAGATCTATAGATACGCAGTATTTT,CASSMTSGRSIDTQYF
-,TRBV5-1,TRBJ1-5,-,TGCGCCAGCAGCTTGGATGGACAGTTGAATCAGCCCCAGCATTTT,CASSLDGQLNQPQHF
-,TRBV13,TRBJ2-3,TRBD2,TGTGCCAGCAGCTCTCCGACTAGCGGGAGTACAGATACGCAGTATTTT,CASSSPTSGSTDTQYF
-,TRBV29-1,TRBJ1-2,-,TGCAGCGTTTACCCGGGGGAGGTAGACTATGGCTACACCTTC,CSVYPGEVDYGYTF
-,TRBV6-5,TRBJ1-5,-,TGTGCCAGCAGTGAAAGGAGGGATCAGCCCCAGCATTTT,CASSERRDQPQHF
few,TRBV19,TRBJ2-7,-,TGTGCCAGTAGTATCGGGTTGTCCTACGAGCAGTACTTC,CASSIGLSYEQYF
few,TRBV6-6,TRBJ1-5,-,TGTGCCAGCAGCCCGCCGGAGGGAAGCCAAATTCAGCCCCAGCATTTT,CASSPPEGSQIQPQHF
many,TRBV6-4,TRBJ2-3,TRBD2,TGTGCCAGCAGTGTTACTAGCGGGAGCACAGATACGCAGTATTTT,CASSVTSGSTDTQYF
-,TRBV18,TRBJ2-1,TRBD2,TGTGCCAGCTCCGGCACGGGAGGGGGTAATGAGCAGTTCTTC,CASSGTGGGNEQFF
-,TRBV5-1,TRBJ2-7,TRBD1,TGCGCCAGCAGCTTGACCGGGACAGGGGAAACCGAGCAGTACTTC,CASSLTGTGETEQYF
-,TRBV2,TRBJ2-5,TRBD1,TGTGCCAGCTCGGGACAGGACCAAGAGACCCAGTACTTC,CASSGQDQETQYF
many,TRBV30,TRBJ1-3,-,TGTGCCTGGTGCCTTGGCCTACAGTCTGGAAACACCATATATTTT,CAWCLGLQSGNTIYF
few,TRBV9,TRBJ2-3,-,TGTGCCAGCAGCGTAACCCGGGACTTTGGGCCAGATACGCAGTATTTT,CASSVTRDFGPDTQYF
-,TRBV7-9,TRBJ1-2,TRBD1,TGTGCGAGCAGCTTAGCAGGGGGTGGCTACACCTTC,CASSLAGGGYTF
-,TRBV11-2,TRBJ2-2,-,TGTGCCAGCAGCTCCAGACAGGCCCGGAACACCGGGGAGCTGTTTTTT,CASSSRQARNTGELFF
few,TRBV19,TRBJ2-7,TRBD2,TGTGCCAGTAGGGGGGCGGGAGGGCGAGGCGAGCAGTACTTC,CASRGAGGRGEQYF
few,TRBV15,TRBJ2-7,TRBD2,TGTGCCACCAGTGGGAGGGAGGCAAACGAGCAGTACTTC,CATSGREANEQYF
-,TRBV5-1,TRBJ2-1,-,TGCGCCAGCAGCTTGGGCGGGACGCTATCCTACAATGAGCAGTTCTTC,CASSLGGTLSYNEQFF
-,TRBV7-9,TRBJ2-1,TRBD2,TGTGCCAGCAGCCCCCCGGGACTAGCGGGAGGGCAGAATGAGCAGTTCTTC,CASSPPGLAGGQNEQFF
-,TRBV27,TRBJ2-6,-,TGTGCCAGCAGTCCGACTACTGGGGCCAACGTCCTGACTTTC,CASSPTTGANVLTF
-,TRBV15,TRBJ2-7,-,TGTGCCACCAGCAGAGATTTCGGCGGCGCCTACGAGCAGTACTTC,CATSRDFGGAYEQYF
few,TRBV11-3,TRBJ2-2,TRBD1,TGTGCCAGCAGCTTCGGACAGGGCGGGGAGCTGTTTTTT,CASSFGQGGELFF
few,TRBV6-5,TRBJ1-1,-,TGTGCCAGCAGTTACACAGGGTGGGGAATTACTGAAGCTTTCTTT,CASSYTGWGITEAFF
few,TRBV7-7,TRBJ2-5,-,TGTGCTAGCAGCTCCCAAGGACAGAACCCACAAGAGACCCAGTACTTC,CASSSQGQNPQETQYF
-,TRBV5-1,TRBJ2-1,TRBD2,TGCGCCAGCAGCATAGCTAGCGGGAGGGAGTTCTTC,CASSIASGREFF
few,TRBV29-1,TRBJ2-3,TRBD1,TGCAGCGTTGGGGACAGGGGGAGGGGTACGCAGTATTTT,CSVGDRGRGTQYF
few,TRBV27,TRBJ2-5,TRBD2,TGTGCCAGCAGTTCGCTAGCGGTGAATTTAGAAGAGACCCAGTACTTC,CASSSLAVNLEETQYF
few,TRBV2,TRBJ2-1,TRBD2,TGTGCCAGCAGTTGGACTAGCGGGAGTACCTATGAGCAGTTCTTC,CASSWTSGSTYEQFF
-,TRBV10-3,TRBJ2-7,-,TGTGCCATCAGTGAGTCCCCAGGGGACTCCTACGAGCAGTACTTC,CAISESPGDSYEQYF
few,TRBV11-2,TRBJ2-7,TRBD2,TGTGCCAGCAGCTTCGGACTAGCGGACTCCTACGAGCAGTACTTC,CASSFGLADSYEQYF
-,TRBV10-2,TRBJ1-5,-,TGCGCCAGCAGGACCGAACAGGGATACGATCAGCCCCAGCATTTT,CASRTEQGYDQPQHF